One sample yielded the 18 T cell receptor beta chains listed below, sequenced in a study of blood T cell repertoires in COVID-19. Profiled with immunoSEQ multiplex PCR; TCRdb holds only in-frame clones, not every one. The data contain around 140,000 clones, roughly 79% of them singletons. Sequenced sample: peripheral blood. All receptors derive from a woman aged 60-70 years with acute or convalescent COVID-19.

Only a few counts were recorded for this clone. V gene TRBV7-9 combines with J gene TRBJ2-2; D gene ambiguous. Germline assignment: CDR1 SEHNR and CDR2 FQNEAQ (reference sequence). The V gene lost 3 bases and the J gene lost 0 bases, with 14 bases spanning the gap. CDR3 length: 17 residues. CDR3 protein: CASSFPETPSNTGELFF. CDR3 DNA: TGTGCCAGCAGCTTCCCGGAGACCCCCTCGAACACCGGGGAGCTGTTTTTT. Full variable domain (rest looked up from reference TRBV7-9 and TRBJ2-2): DTGVSQNPRHKITKRGQNVTFRCDPISEHNRLYWYRQTLGQGPEFLTYFQNEAQLEKSRLLSDRFSAERPKGSFSTLEIQRTEQGDSAMYLCASSFPETPSNTGELFFGEGSRLTVL.

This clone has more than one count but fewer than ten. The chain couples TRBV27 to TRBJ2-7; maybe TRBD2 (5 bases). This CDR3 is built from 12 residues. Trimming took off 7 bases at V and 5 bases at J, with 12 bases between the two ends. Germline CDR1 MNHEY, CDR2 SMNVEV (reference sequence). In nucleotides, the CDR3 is TGTGCCAGCACCGATGGTAGCGACGAGCAGTACTTC. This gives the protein CASTDGSDEQYF.

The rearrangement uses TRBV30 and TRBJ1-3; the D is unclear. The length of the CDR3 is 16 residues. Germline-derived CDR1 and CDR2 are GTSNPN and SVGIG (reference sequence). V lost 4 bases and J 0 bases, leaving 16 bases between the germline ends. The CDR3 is CAWTRTGLSSGNTIYF. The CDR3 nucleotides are TGTGCCTGGACCCGGACCGGACTCAGCTCTGGAAACACCATATATTTT.

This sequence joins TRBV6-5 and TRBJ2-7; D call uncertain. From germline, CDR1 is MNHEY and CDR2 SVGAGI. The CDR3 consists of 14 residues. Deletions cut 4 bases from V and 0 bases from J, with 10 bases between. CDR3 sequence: CASSFSTSSYEQYF. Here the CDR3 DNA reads TGTGCCAGCAGTTTTTCCACGAGCTCCTACGAGCAGTACTTC.

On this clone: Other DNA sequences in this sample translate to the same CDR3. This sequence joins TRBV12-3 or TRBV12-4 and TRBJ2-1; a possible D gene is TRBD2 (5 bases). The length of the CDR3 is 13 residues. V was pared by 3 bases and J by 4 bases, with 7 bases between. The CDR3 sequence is CASSFSGYNEQFF. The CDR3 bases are TGTGCCAGCAGTTTCTCGGGGTACAATGAGCAGTTCTTC.

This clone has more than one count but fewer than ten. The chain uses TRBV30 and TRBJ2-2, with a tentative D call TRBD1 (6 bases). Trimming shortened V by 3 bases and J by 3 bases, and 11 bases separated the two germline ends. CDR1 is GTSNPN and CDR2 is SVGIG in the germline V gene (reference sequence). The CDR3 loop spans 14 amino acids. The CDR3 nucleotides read TGTGCCTGGAGAAGGGGGACGCACACCGGGGAGCTGTTTTTT. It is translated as CAWRRGTHTGELFF.

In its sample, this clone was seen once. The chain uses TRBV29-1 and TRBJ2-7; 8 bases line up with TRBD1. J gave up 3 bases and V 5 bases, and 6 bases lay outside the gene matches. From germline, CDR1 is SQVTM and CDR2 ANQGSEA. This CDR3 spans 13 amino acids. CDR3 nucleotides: TGCAGCGTTTTCACTGGGACAGGCTACGAGCAGTACTTC. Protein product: CSVFTGTGYEQYF.

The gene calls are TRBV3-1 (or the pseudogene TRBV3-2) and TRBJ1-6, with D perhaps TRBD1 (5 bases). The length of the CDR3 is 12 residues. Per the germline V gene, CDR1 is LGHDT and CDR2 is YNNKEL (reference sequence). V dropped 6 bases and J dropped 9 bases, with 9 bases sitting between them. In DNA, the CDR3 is TGTGCCAGCAGGGGGCGCGGTTCACCCCTCCACTTT. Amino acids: CASRGRGSPLHF.

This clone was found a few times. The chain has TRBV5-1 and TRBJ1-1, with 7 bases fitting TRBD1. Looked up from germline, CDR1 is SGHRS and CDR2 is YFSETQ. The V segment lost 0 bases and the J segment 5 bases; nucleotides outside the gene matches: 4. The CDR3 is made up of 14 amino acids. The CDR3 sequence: CASSLDRGKTEAFF. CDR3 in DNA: TGCGCCAGCAGCTTGGACAGGGGAAAGACTGAAGCTTTCTTT.

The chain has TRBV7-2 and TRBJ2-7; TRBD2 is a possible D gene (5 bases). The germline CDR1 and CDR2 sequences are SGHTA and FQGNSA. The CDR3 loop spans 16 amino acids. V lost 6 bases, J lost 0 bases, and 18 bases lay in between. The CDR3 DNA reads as TGTGCCAGCAGATTGATATCCGGGATGGGCTCCTACGAGCAGTACTTC. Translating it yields CASRLISGMGSYEQYF.

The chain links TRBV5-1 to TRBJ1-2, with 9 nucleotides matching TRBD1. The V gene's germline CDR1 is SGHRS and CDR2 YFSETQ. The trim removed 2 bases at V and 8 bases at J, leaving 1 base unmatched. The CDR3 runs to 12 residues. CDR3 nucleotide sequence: TGCGCCAGCAGCTTCGGGACAGGGGGCTACACCTTC. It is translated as CASSFGTGGYTF. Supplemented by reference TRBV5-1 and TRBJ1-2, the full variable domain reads KAGVTQTPRYLIKTRGQQVTLSCSPISGHRSVSWYQQTPGQGLQFLFEYFSETQRNKGNFPGRFSGRQFSNSRSEMNVSTLELGDSALYLCASSFGTGGYTFGSGTRLTVV.

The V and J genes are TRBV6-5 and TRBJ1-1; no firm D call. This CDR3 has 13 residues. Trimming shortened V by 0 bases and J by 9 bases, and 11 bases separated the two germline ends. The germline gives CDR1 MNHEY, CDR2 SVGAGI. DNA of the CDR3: TGTGCCAGCAGTTACTCGAACGGAGATCAAGCTTTCTTT. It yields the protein CASSYSNGDQAFF.

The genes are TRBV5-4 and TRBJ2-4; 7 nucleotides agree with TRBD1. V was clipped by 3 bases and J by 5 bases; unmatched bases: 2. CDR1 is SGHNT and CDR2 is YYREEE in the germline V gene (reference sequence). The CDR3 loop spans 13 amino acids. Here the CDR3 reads CASSSGTENIQYF. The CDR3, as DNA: TGTGCCAGCAGCTCGGGGACAGAAAACATTCAGTACTTC.

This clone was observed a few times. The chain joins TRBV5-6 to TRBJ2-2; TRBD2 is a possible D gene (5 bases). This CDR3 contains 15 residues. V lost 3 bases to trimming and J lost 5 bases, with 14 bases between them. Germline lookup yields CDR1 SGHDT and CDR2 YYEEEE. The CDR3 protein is CASSSRRTPTGELFF. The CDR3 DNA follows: TGTGCCAGCAGCTCGCGAAGGACTCCGACCGGGGAGCTGTTTTTT.

For the CDR3, the DNA is TGCGCCAGCAGCCAAATATCGCTAGTCAATGAGCAGTTCTTC. Protein: CASSQISLVNEQFF. The rearrangement uses TRBV5-1 and TRBJ2-1; no clear D. The CDR3 has 14 residues. Trimming took off 4 bases at V and 6 bases at J, with 14 bases between the two ends. Germline V gene sequence: CDR1 SGHRS, CDR2 YFSETQ.

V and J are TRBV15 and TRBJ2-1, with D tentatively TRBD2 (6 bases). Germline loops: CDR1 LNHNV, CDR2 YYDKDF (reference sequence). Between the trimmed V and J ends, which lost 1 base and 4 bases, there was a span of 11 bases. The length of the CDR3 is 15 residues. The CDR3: CATSRGGNPYNEQFF. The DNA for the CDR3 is TGTGCCACCAGCAGAGGCGGGAACCCTTACAATGAGCAGTTCTTC.

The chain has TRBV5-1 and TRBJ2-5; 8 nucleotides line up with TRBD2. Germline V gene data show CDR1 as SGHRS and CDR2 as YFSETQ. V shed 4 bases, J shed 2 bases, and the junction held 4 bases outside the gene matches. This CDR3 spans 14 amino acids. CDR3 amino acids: CASSPGGVQETQYF. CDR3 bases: TGCGCCAGCAGCCCCGGGGGGGTTCAAGAGACCCAGTACTTC.

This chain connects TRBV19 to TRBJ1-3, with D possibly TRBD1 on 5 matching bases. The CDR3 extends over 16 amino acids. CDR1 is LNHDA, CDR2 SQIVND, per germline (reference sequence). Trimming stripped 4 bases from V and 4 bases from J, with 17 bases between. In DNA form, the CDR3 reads TGTGCCAGTAGTAGGGCCGGGGACTCGGAAGGAAACACCATATATTTT. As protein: CASSRAGDSEGNTIYF.